What follows is one T cell receptor beta chain and its context. Under the authors' procedure: Cell counts per sample came from amplifying reference gene primers. Only in-frame clones appear in the TCRdb table, and some are missing; sequencing was by immunoSEQ multiplex PCR. The V and J calls and clone size come from that table; D and trimming were worked out from the DNA. The profile shows under 150,000 clones, around 81% of them singletons. V dropped 8 bases and J dropped 4 bases, with 17 bases sitting between them. The CDR3 consists of 14 residues. CDR1 and CDR2 from the germline V gene are MDHEN and SYDVKM. The data stem from a study of blood T cell repertoires in COVID-19.

The receptor was derived from a woman in her forties with active or convalescent COVID-19. V and J are TRBV28 and TRBJ1-1, with D hard to call. The sample comprised peripheral blood. The CDR3 coding sequence is TGTGCCAGCCCTCGTCCCCTTCGGGGCACTGAAGCTTTCTTT. It yields the protein CASPRPLRGTEAFF.